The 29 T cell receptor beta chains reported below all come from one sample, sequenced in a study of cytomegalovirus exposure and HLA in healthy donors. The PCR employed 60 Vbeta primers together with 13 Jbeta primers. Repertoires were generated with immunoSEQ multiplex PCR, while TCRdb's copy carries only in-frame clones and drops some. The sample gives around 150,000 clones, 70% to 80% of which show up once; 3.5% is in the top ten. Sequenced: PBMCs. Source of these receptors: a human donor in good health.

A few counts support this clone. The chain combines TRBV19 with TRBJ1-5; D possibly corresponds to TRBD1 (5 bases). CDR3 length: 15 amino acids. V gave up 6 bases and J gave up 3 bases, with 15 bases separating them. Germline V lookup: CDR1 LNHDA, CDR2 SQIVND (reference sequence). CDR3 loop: CASRERRDLNQPQHF. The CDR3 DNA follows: TGTGCCAGTAGGGAACGCAGGGATCTCAATCAGCCCCAGCATTTT.

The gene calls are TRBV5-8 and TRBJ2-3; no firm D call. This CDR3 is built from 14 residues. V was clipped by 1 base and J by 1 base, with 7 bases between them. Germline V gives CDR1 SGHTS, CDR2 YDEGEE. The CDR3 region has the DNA TGTGCCAGCAGCTTGTACGGAGGCACAGATACGCAGTATTTT. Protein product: CASSLYGGTDTQYF.

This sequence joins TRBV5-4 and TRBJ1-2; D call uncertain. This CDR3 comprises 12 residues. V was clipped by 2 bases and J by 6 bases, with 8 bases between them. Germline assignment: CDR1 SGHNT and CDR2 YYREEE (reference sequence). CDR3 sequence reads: CASSLRGNGYTF. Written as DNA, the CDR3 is TGTGCCAGCAGCTTAAGAGGGAATGGCTACACCTTC.

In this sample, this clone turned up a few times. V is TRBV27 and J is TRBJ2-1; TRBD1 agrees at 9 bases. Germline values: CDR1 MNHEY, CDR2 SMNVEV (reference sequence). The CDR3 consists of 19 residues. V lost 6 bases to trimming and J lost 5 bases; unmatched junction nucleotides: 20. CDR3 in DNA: TGTGCCAGCAGCGGCAAATTGACTACCCCGGACAGGGGCCACAATGAGCAGTTCTTC. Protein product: CASSGKLTTPDRGHNEQFF.

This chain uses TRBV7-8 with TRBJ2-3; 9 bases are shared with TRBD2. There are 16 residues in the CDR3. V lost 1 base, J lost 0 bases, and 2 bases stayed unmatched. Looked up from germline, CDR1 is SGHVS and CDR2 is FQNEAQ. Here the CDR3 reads CASSLGLAGSTDTQYF. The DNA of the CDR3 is TGTGCCAGCAGCTTAGGGCTAGCGGGAAGCACAGATACGCAGTATTTT.

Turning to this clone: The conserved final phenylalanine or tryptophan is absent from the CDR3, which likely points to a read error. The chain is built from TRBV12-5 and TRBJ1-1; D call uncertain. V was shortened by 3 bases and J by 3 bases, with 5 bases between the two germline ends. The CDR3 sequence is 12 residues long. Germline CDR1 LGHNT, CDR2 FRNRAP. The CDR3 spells CASGFEDTEAFL. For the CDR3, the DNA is TGTGCTAGTGGTTTCGAGGACACTGAAGCTTTCCTT.

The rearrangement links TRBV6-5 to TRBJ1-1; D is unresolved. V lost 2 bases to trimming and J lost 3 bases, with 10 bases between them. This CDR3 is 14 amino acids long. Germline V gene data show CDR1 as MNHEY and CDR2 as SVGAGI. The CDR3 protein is CASSYRSVDTEAFF. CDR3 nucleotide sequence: TGTGCCAGCAGTTACCGTTCAGTGGACACTGAAGCTTTCTTT.

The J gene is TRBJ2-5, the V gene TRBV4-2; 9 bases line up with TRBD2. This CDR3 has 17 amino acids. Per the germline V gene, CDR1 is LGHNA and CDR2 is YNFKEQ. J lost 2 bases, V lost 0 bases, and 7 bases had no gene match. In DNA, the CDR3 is TGTGCCAGCAGCCAAGACTCTAGCGGGGTAGTACAAGAGACCCAGTACTTC. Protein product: CASSQDSSGVVQETQYF.

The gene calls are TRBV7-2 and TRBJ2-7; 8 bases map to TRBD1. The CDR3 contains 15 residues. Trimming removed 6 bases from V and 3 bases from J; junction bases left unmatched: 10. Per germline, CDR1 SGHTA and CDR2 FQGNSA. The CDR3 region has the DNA TGTGCCAGCAGATTTGGACAGGGAGTAAACTACGAGCAGTACTTC. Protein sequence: CASRFGQGVNYEQYF.

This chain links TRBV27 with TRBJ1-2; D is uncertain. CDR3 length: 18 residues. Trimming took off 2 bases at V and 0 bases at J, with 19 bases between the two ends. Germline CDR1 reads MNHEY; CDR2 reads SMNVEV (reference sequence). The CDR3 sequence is CASSLKRVPINSNYGYTF. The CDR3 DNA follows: TGTGCCAGCAGTTTAAAACGGGTCCCCATAAACTCTAACTATGGCTACACCTTC.

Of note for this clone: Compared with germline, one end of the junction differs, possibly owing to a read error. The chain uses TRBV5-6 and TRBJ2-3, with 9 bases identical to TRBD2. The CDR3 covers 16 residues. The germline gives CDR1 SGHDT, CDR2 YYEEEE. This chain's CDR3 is CASGLEAGGSTDTQYF. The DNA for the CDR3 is TGTGCCAGCGGCTTGGAGGCGGGGGGGTCCACAGATACGCAGTATTTT.

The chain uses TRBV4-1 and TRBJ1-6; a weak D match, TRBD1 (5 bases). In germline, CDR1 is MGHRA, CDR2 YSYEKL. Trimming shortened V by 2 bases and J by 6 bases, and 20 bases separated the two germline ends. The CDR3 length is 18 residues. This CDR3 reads CASSQPLAGAGGNSPLHF. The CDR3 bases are TGCGCCAGCAGCCAACCCCTTGCCGGGGCGGGGGGTAATTCACCCCTCCACTTT.

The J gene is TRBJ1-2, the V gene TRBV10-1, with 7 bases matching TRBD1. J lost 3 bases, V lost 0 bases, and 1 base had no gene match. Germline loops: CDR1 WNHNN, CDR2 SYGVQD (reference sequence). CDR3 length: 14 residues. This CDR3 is CASSESRGDYGYTF. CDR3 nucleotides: TGCGCCAGCAGTGAGTCCAGGGGGGACTATGGCTACACCTTC.

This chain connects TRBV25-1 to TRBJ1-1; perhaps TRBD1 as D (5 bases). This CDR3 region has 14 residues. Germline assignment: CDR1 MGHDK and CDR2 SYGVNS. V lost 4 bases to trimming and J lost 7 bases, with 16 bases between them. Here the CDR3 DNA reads TGTGCCAGCAGTGTTAACCCTGCGCAGGGTGAAGCTTTCTTT. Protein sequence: CASSVNPAQGEAFF.

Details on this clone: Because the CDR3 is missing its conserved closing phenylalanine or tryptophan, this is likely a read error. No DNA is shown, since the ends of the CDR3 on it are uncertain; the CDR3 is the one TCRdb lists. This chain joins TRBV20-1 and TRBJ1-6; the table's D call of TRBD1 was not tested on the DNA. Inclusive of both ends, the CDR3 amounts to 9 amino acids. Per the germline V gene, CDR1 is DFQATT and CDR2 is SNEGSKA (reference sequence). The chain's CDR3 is CSAGSYRAV.

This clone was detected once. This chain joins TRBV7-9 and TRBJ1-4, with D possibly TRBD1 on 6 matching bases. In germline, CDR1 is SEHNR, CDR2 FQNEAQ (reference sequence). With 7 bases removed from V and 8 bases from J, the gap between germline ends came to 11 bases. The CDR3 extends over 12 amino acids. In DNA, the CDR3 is TGTGCCAGCACTACGACAGGAGAAAAACTGTTTTTT. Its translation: CASTTTGEKLFF. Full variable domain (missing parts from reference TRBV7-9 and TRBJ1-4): DTGVSQNPRHKITKRGQNVTFRCDPISEHNRLYWYRQTLGQGPEFLTYFQNEAQLEKSRLLSDRFSAERPKGSFSTLEIQRTEQGDSAMYLCASTTTGEKLFFGSGTQLSVL.

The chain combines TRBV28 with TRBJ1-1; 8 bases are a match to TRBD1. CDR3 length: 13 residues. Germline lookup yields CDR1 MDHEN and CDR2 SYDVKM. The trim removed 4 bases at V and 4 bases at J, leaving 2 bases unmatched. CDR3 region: CASSYRGVTEAFF. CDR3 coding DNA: TGTGCCAGCAGTTACAGGGGGGTCACTGAAGCTTTCTTT.

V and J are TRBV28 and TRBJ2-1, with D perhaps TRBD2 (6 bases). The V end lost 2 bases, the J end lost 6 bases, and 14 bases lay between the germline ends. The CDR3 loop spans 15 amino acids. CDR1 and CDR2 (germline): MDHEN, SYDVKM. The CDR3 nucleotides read TGTGCCAGCAGTTTACGGGAGAAGGCGGTCAATGAGCAGTTCTTC. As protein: CASSLREKAVNEQFF.

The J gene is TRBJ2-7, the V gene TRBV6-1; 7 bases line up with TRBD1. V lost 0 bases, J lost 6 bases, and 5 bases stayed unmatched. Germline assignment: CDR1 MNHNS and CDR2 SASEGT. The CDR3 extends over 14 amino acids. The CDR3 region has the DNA TGTGCCAGCAGTGAAGCTTGGACAGGCGTCGAGCAGTACTTC. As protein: CASSEAWTGVEQYF.

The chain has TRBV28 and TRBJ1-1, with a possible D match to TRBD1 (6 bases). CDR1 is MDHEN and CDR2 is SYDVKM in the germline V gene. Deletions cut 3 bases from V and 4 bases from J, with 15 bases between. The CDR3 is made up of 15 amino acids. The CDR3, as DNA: TGTGCCAGCAGTTTCCGGGGCAGGGGAGTCACTGAAGCTTTCTTT. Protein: CASSFRGRGVTEAFF.

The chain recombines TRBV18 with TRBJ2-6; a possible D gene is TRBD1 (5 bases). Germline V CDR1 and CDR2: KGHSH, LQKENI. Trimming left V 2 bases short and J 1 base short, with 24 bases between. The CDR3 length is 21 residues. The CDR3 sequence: CASSPIQGVPNQVSGANVLTF. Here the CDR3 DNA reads TGTGCCAGCTCACCAATACAAGGGGTACCCAATCAAGTATCTGGGGCCAACGTCCTGACTTTC.

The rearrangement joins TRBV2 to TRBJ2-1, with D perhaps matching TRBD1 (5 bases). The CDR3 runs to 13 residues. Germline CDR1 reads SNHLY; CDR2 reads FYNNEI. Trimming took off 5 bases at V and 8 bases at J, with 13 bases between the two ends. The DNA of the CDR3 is TGTGCCAGCAGTCCGCCGGAAGGGGATGAGCAGTTCTTC. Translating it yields CASSPPEGDEQFF.

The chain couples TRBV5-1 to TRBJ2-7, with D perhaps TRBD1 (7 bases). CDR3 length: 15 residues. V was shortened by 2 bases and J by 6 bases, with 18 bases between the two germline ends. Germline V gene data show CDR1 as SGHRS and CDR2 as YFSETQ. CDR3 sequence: CASSFKGAGMFEQYF. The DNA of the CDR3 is TGCGCCAGCAGCTTTAAGGGGGCGGGAATGTTCGAGCAGTACTTC.

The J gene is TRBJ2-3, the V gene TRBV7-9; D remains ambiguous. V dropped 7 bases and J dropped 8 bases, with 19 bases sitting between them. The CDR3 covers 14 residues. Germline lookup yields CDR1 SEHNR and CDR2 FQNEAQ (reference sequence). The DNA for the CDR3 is TGTGCCAGCACCACTCTCTCCTATGTGAGTACGCAGTATTTT. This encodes CASTTLSYVSTQYF. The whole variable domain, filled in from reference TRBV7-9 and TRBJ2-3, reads DTGVSQNPRHKITKRGQNVTFRCDPISEHNRLYWYRQTLGQGPEFLTYFQNEAQLEKSRLLSDRFSAERPKGSFSTLEIQRTEQGDSAMYLCASTTLSYVSTQYFGPGTRLTVL.

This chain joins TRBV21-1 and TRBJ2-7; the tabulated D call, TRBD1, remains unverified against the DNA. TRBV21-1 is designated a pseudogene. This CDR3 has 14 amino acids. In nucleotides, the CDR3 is TGTGCCAGCAGCAGAGGACAGGGCAGGGACGAGCAGTACTTC. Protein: CASSRGQGRDEQYF.

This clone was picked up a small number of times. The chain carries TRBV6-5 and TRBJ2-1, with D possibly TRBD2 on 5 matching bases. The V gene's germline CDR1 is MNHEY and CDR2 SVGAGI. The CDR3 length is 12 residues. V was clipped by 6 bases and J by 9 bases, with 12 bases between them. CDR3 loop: CASRPPEGEQFF. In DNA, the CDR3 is TGTGCCAGCAGACCACCCGAGGGTGAGCAGTTCTTC.

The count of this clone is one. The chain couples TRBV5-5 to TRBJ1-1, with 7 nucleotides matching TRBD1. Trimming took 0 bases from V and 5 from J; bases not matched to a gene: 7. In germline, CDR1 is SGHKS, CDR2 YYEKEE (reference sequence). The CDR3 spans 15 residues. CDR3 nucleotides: TGTGCCAGCAGCTTGGTGTTCGGCAGGGGGACTGAAGCTTTCTTT. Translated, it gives CASSLVFGRGTEAFF.

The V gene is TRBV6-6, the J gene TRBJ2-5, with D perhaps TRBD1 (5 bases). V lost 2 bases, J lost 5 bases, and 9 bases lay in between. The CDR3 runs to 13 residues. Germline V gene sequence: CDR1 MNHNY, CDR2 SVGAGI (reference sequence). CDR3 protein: CASSYRGGETQYF. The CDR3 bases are TGTGCCAGCAGTTACAGGGGTGGGGAGACCCAGTACTTC.

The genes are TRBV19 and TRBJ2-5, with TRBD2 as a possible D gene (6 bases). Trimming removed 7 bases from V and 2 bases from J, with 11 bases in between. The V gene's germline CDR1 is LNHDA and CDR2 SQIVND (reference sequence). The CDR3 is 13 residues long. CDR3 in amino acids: CASISREQETQYF. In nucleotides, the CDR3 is TGTGCCAGTATTTCTCGGGAGCAAGAGACCCAGTACTTC.